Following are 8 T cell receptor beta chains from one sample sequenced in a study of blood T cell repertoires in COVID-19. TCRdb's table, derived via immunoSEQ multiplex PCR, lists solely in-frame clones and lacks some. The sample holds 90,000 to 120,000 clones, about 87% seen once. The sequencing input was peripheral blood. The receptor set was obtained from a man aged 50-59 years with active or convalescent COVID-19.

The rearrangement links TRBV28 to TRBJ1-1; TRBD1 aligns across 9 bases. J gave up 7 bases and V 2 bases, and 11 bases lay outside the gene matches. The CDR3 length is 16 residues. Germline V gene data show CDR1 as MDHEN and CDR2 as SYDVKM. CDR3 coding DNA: TGTGCCAGCAGTTTACCTGGGACAGGGTCGGCCATTGAAGCTTTCTTT. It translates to CASSLPGTGSAIEAFF.

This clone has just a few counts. The CDR3 nucleotides read TGTGCCTGGAGTGTAGATGGACGGGGTTCACCCCTCCACTTT. It is translated as CAWSVDGRGSPLHF. This sequence joins TRBV30 and TRBJ1-6, with D unclear. The germline CDR1 and CDR2 sequences are GTSNPN and SVGIG (reference sequence). V lost 0 bases, J lost 9 bases, and 12 bases lay in between. The CDR3 consists of 14 residues.

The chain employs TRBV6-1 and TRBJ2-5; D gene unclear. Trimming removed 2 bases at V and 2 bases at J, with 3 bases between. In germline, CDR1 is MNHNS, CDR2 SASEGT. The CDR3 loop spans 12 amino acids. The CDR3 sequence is CASSEQQETQYF. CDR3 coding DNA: TGTGCCAGCAGTGAACAGCAAGAGACCCAGTACTTC.

CDR3 DNA: TGTGCCAGCAGCGTCAGGGGGCGAGCCGGGGAGCTGTTTTTT. Its protein is CASSVRGRAGELFF. V and J are TRBV6-5 and TRBJ2-2, with 8 positions matching TRBD1. In germline, CDR1 is MNHEY, CDR2 SVGAGI. With V trimmed by 6 bases and J by 6 bases, 6 bases remained unmatched. The CDR3 length is 14 residues.

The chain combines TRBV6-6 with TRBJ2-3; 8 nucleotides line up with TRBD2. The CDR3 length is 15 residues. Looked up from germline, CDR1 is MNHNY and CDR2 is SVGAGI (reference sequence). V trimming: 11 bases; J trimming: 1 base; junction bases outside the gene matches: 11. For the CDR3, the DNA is TGTGCCGCAAGGCCCGGGAGGGAGGGCACAGATACGCAGTATTTT. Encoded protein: CAARPGREGTDTQYF.

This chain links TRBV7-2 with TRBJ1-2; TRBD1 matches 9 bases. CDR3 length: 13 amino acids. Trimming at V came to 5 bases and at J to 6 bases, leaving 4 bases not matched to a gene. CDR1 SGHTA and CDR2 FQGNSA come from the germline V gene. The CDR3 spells CASSTRTGDGYTF. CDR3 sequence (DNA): TGTGCCAGCAGCACCCGGACAGGGGATGGCTACACCTTC.

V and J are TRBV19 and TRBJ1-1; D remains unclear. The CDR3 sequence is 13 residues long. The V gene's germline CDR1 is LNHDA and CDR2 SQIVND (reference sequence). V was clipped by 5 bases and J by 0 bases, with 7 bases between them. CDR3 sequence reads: CASSLTLNTEAFF. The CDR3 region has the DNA TGTGCCAGTAGTTTGACACTGAACACTGAAGCTTTCTTT.

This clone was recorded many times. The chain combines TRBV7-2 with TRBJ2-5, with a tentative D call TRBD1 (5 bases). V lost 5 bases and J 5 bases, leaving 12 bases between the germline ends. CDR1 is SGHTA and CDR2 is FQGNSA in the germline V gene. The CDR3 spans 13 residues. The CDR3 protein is CASSERGAETQYF. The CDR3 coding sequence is TGTGCCAGCAGCGAAAGGGGCGCGGAGACCCAGTACTTC.